This TCR beta chain derives from a study of radiotherapy plus CTLA-4 blockade in lung cancer (dated by TCRdb to 2016 to 2019). A note on the overall study: Objective responses were observed in 15% to 20% of enrolled patients, and disease control was achieved in roughly 30%. Overall study results and their limits: After treatment with radiotherapy and ipilimumab, TCR clones that originated in tumors expanded in peripheral blood. Increased serum interferon-beta after radiation, together with early dynamic changes in blood T cell clones, were reported to be the strongest predictors of response.

The study tested focal radiation therapy combined with CTLA-4 blockade (ipilimumab) in patients with chemo-refractory metastatic non-small-cell lung cancer. To note about this clone: The antigen it recognizes is unknown. No much larger clone is present one base from it, and per-base qualities are unavailable.

Library method: the immunoSEQ multiplex PCR assay. The table comes from immuneACCESS by way of TCRdb, which keeps in-frame sequences with V and J called. Part of the clones is missing from these tables; in studies checked, under half for an unresolved V gene and the rest for unknown reasons. The sample table shows over 85,000 clones, and around 80% are seen once. Roughly 23% of the sample lies in the top ten. This material consisted of peripheral blood, taken from a patient treated with radiotherapy plus ipilimumab. The clonotype was recovered from a human donor with non-small cell lung cancer that progressed on radiotherapy plus ipilimumab.

The DNA sequence is given as TGTGCCAGCAGCTACCAGGGGGCGCTTGGCTACACCTTC. Its product reads: CASSYQGALGYTF. The sequence links TRBV5-6 to TRBJ1-2, and 8 junction bases match TRBD1. From its cysteine to its phenylalanine, the CDR3 spans 13 amino acids. The DNA shown is the 39-base CDR3, in frame from base 1. The junction shows trimming of 3 bases on V and 7 bases on J, and the gene matches do not reach 5 bases of it. CDR1 and CDR2 are drawn from the germline V gene: SGHDT, YYEEEE.